The present entry profiles one T cell receptor (beta chain) with its context. No antigen is known for it. Germline CDR1 is LNHDA and CDR2 is SQIVND (reference sequence). The length of the CDR3 is 16 residues. J was trimmed by 0 bases and V by 3 bases; bases with no gene match: 6. Clinical Activity Scores of at least 3, NOSPECS grades of at least 4 and durations under 3 months characterized ophthalmopathy patients. Researchers barred patients who had uncontrolled infection, other autoimmune disease, pregnancy or lactation. The source of the PBMCs was 10 ml of fresh peripheral blood. Authors of the study amplified TCR beta CDR3 regions from RNA transcripts. HTBI primers were the set used in a first-round RT-PCR of the TCR CDR3. TCRdb reprocessed the multiplex PCR reads with MiXCR, giving one entry per CDR3 protein. The sample has about 640,000 distinct CDR3 sequences, under 25% seen once; the top ten hold about 35%.

The data stem from a study of T cells in Graves' hyperthyroidism and ophthalmopathy. Study outcomes and limitations: Most expanded thyroid clonotypes above 0.001 recurred in blood.

This sequence originates from a man under 40 with Graves' ophthalmopathy. The chain combines TRBV19 with TRBJ2-3; 7 bases agree with TRBD2. The material sequenced was blood. CDR3 sequence: CASSIGSGSSTDTQYF. CDR3 nucleotides: TGTGCCAGTAGTATTGGTAGCGGGTCTAGCACAGATACGCAGTATTTT.